A single sample gave rise to the 11 T cell receptor beta chains below, sequenced in a study of neurological immune-mediated disorders. TCRdb itself ran the 5' RACE reads through MiXCR, one entry per CDR3 protein. The sample shows tens of thousands of distinct CDR3 sequences, approximately 3.8% of them seen only once. Sequenced input: PBMCs. These receptors originate from a man aged 25-45 years with multiple sclerosis.

This clonotype came up many times. The V and J genes are TRBV3-1 and TRBJ1-2; 7 nucleotides align to TRBD1. The CDR3 sequence is 15 residues long. Trimming at V came to 4 bases and at J to 5 bases, leaving 10 bases not matched to a gene. Germline V gene data show CDR1 as LGHDT and CDR2 as YNNKEL (reference sequence). The CDR3 DNA reads as TGTGCCAGCAGCCGAGGGGACAGCTCGAATTATGGCTACACCTTC. Translating it yields CASSRGDSSNYGYTF.

Many counts were recorded for this clonotype. A junction end diverges from the germline sequence, so it may reflect a read error. This chain connects TRBV20-1 to TRBJ2-7; TRBD2 agrees at 7 bases. The CDR3 runs 12 residues. Looked up from germline, CDR1 is DFQATT and CDR2 is SNEGSKA (reference sequence). The chain's CDR3 is CSARAGIYEQYF. The CDR3 nucleotides read TGCAGTGCCAGAGCGGGAATCTACGAGCAGTACTTC.

The chain joins TRBV5-1 to TRBJ1-2; D is perhaps TRBD1 (5 bases). The germline gives CDR1 SGHRS, CDR2 YFSETQ. V gave up 4 bases and J gave up 4 bases, with 11 bases separating them. The CDR3 spans 13 residues. The CDR3 reads CASSPGASYGYTF. Here the CDR3 DNA reads TGCGCCAGCAGCCCCGGGGCTAGCTATGGCTACACCTTC.

There are many counts of this clonotype. V usage is TRBV4-1 and J usage is TRBJ1-2, with 8 bases that match TRBD1. CDR1 and CDR2 (germline): MGHRA, YSYEKL. This CDR3 contains 13 residues. J was trimmed by 3 bases and V by 8 bases; bases with no gene match: 5. In DNA form, the CDR3 reads TGCGCCAGCCGTAAGACAGGGGACTATGGCTACACCTTC. This encodes CASRKTGDYGYTF.

This clonotype has only a few counts. This chain joins TRBV28 and TRBJ2-1, with D tentatively TRBD2 (5 bases). Looked up from germline, CDR1 is MDHEN and CDR2 is SYDVKM. The length of the CDR3 is 15 residues. The V and J ends lost 5 bases and 10 bases respectively, with 21 bases between them. The DNA for the CDR3 is TGTGCCAGCAGTCCGCTAAACCCGGGGAGAGGGGAGCAGTTCTTC. This sequence encodes CASSPLNPGRGEQFF.

This clonotype was counted at least ten times. The rearrangement joins TRBV3-1 to TRBJ2-1, with 9 bases fitting TRBD1. V dropped 4 bases and J dropped 8; count of bases not matched to a gene: 9. Looked up from germline, CDR1 is LGHDT and CDR2 is YNNKEL (reference sequence). The CDR3 is made up of 15 amino acids. CDR3 loop: CASSPRTGAVDEQFF. CDR3 DNA sequence: TGTGCCAGCAGCCCTCGGACAGGGGCGGTGGATGAGCAGTTCTTC.

This clonotype was detected many times. The chain joins TRBV7-2 to TRBJ2-5; D is possibly TRBD1 (6 bases). The CDR3 spans 13 residues. Germline V gene data show CDR1 as SGHTA and CDR2 as FQGNSA. With 7 bases removed from V and 5 bases from J, the gap between germline ends came to 14 bases. In DNA, the CDR3 is TGTGCCAGCACCAAGGGGGTGGGGGAGACCCAGTACTTC. Encoded protein: CASTKGVGETQYF.

This clonotype was recorded many times. The chain couples TRBV30 to TRBJ2-1, with 7 positions matching TRBD2. Germline loops: CDR1 GTSNPN, CDR2 SVGIG (reference sequence). V lost 3 bases and J lost 10; bases outside the gene matches: 6. The CDR3 loop spans 12 amino acids. The CDR3 bases are TGTGCCTGGAGGGATAGCGGGCCCGAGCAGTTCTTC. This gives the protein CAWRDSGPEQFF. The complete variable domain, with remaining parts taken from reference TRBV30 and TRBJ2-1, reads SQTIHQWPATLVQPVGSPLSLECTVEGTSNPNLYWYRQAAGRGLQLLFYSVGIGQISSEVPQNLSASRPQDRQFILSSKKLLLSDSGFYLCAWRDSGPEQFFGPGTRLTVL.

This clonotype was detected many times. The genes are TRBV7-2 and TRBJ1-5; 10 positions match TRBD1. Germline V lookup: CDR1 SGHTA, CDR2 FQGNSA. The CDR3 sequence is 14 residues long. J lost 7 bases, V lost 7 bases, and 7 bases had no gene match. CDR3 nucleotides: TGTGCCAGCAACCACGGGACAGGGGAACAGCCCCAGCATTTT. It yields the protein CASNHGTGEQPQHF.

This clonotype was counted ten times or more. This chain joins TRBV6-6 and TRBJ2-7; D remains unclear. The germline V gene has CDR1 MNHNY and CDR2 SVGAGI (reference sequence). CDR3 length equals 9 residues. Trimming pared 8 bases from V and 6 bases from J, leaving 5 bases between. The CDR3 is CASGSEQYF. In DNA form, the CDR3 reads TGTGCCAGCGGATCCGAGCAGTACTTC.

This clonotype has a count of ten or more. This chain connects TRBV7-9 to TRBJ1-4; possible D gene TRBD1, 5 bases. From germline, CDR1 is SEHNR and CDR2 FQNEAQ (reference sequence). This CDR3 spans 14 amino acids. V lost 3 bases, J lost 8 bases, and 13 bases lay in between. The CDR3 nucleotides read TGTGCCAGCAGCTTGAGAGGGGCAGGGGAAAAACTGTTTTTT. Amino acid sequence: CASSLRGAGEKLFF.